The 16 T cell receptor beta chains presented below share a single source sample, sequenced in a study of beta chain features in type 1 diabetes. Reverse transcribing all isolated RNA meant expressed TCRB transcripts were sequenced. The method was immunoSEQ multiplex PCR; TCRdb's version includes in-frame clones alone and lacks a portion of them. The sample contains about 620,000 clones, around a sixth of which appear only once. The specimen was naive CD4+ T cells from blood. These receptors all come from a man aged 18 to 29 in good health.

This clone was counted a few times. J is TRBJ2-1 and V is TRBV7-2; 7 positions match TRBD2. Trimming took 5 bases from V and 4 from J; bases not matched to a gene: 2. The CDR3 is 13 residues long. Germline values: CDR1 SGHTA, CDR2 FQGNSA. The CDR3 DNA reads TGTGCCAGCAGCCAGCGGGGTTACAATGAGCAGTTCTTC. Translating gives CASSQRGYNEQFF.

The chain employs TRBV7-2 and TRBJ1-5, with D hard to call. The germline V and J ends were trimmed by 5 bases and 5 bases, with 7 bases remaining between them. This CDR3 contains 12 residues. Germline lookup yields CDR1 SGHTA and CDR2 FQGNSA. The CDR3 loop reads CASSRGDQPQHF. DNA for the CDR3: TGTGCCAGCAGCCGGGGAGATCAGCCCCAGCATTTT. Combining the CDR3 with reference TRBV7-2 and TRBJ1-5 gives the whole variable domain GAGVSQSPSNKVTEKGKDVELRCDPISGHTALYWYRQSLGQGLEFLIYFQGNSAPDKSGLPSDRFSAERTGGSVSTLTIQRTQQEDSAVYLCASSRGDQPQHFGDGTRLSIL.

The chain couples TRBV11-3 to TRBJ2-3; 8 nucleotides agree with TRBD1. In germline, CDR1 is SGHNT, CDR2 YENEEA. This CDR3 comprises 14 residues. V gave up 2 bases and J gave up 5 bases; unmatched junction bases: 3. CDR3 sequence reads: CASSLQGALDTQYF. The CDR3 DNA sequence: TGTGCCAGCAGCTTACAGGGGGCATTAGATACGCAGTATTTT.

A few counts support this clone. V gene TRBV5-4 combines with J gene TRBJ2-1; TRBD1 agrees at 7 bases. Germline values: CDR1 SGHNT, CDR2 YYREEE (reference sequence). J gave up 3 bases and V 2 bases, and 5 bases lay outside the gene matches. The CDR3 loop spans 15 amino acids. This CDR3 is CASSFDRAVYNEQFF. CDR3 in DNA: TGTGCCAGCAGCTTTGACAGGGCAGTCTACAATGAGCAGTTCTTC.

Written as DNA, the CDR3 is TGTGCCAGCAGCCGCCGGGACAGGCCCCAAGAGACCCAGTACTTC. Translation gives CASSRRDRPQETQYF. This chain uses TRBV5-6 with TRBJ2-5; the match to TRBD1 covers 8 bases. The V gene's germline CDR1 is SGHDT and CDR2 YYEEEE. This CDR3 is 15 amino acids long. The J segment lost 1 base and the V segment lost 4 bases, leaving 6 bases of the junction unmatched.

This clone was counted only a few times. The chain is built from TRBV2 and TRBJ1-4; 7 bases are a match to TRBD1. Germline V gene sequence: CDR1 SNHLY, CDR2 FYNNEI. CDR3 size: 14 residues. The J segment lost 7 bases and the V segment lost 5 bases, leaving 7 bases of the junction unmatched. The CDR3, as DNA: TGTGCCAGCAGTCCAGGGGGAGAAGGTGAAAAACTGTTTTTT. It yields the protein CASSPGGEGEKLFF.

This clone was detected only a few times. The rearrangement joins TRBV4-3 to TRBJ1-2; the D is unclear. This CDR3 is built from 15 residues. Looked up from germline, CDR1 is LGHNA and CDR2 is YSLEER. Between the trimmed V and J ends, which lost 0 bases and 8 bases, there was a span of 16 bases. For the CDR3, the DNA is TGCGCCAGCAGCCAAGAGGGCCGCCTGGGGTCCGGCTACACCTTC. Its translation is CASSQEGRLGSGYTF.

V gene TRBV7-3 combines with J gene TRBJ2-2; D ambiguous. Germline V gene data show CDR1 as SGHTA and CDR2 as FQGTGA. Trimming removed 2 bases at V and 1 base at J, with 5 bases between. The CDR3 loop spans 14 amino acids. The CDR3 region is CASSLLRNTGELFF. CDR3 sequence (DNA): TGTGCCAGCAGCTTACTCAGGAACACCGGGGAGCTGTTTTTT.

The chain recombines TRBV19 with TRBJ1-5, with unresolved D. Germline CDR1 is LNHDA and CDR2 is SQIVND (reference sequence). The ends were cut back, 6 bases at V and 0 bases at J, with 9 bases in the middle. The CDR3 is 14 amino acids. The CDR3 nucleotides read TGTGCCAGTAGACGGCTTTTTAGCAATCAGCCCCAGCATTTT. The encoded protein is CASRRLFSNQPQHF.

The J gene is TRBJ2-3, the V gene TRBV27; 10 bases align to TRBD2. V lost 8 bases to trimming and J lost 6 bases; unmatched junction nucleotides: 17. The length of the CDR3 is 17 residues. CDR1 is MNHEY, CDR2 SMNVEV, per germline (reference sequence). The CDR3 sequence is CASGIPGLASRRDTQYF. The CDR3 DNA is TGTGCCAGCGGCATACCGGGACTAGCGTCCCGGAGGGATACGCAGTATTTT.

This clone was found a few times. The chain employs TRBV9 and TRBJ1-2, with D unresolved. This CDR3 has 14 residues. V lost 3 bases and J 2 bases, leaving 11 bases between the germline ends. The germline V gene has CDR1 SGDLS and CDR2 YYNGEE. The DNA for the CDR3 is TGTGCCAGCAGCGCCAGACACGCGAACTATGGCTACACCTTC. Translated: CASSARHANYGYTF.

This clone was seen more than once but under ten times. Here the CDR3 reads CASSQEDSETRSQYF. The CDR3 DNA follows: TGCGCCAGCAGCCAAGAAGATAGCGAGACTAGGTCACAGTACTTC. This sequence joins TRBV4-3 and TRBJ2-7, with D possibly matching TRBD2 (6 bases). This CDR3 spans 15 amino acids. In germline, CDR1 is LGHNA, CDR2 YSLEER. The V gene lost 0 bases and the J gene lost 10 bases, with 19 bases spanning the gap.

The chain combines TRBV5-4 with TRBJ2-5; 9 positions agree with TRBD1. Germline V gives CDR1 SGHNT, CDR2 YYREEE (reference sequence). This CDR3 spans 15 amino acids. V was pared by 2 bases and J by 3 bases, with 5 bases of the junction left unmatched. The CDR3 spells CASSLPGTGKETQYF. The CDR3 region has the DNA TGTGCCAGCAGCTTACCGGGGACAGGGAAAGAGACCCAGTACTTC.

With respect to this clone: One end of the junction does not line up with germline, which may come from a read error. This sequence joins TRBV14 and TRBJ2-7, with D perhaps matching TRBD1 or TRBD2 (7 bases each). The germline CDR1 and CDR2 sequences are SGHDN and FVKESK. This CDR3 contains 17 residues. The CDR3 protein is CASGQEGPGGQTYEQYF. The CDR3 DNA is TGTGCCAGCGGCCAAGAAGGCCCGGGGGGACAGACCTACGAGCAGTACTTC. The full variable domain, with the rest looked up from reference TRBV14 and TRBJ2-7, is EAGVTQFPSHSVIEKGQTVTLRCDPISGHDNLYWYRRVMGKEIKFLLHFVKESKQDESGMPNNRFLAERTGGTYSTLKVQPAELEDSGVYFCASGQEGPGGQTYEQYFGPGTRLTVT.

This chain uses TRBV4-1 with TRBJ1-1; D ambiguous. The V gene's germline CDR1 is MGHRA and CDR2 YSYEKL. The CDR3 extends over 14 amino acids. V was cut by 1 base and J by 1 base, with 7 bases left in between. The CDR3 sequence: CASSQVTRNTEAFF. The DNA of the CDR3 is TGCGCCAGCAGCCAAGTGACAAGGAACACTGAAGCTTTCTTT.

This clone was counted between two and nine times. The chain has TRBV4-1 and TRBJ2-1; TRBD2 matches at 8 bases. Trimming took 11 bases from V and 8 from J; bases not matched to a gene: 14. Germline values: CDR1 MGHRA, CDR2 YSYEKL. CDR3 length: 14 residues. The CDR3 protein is CASRTSGSRHEQFF. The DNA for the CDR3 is TGCGCCTCCCGCACCAGCGGGAGTCGCCATGAGCAGTTCTTC.